This entry features one T cell receptor (beta chain) sequence. TCRdb keeps only in-frame clones here, not all; method: immunoSEQ multiplex PCR. The repertoire holds tens of thousands of clones, with around 80% as singletons. This sample is drawn from a study of radiotherapy plus CTLA-4 blockade in lung cancer. The length of the CDR3 is 15 residues. V lost 0 bases to trimming and J lost 6 bases; unmatched junction nucleotides: 2. From germline, CDR1 is MGHRA and CDR2 YSYEKL. This receptor was identified in a human donor with non-small cell lung cancer that progressed on radiotherapy plus ipilimumab. This chain links TRBV4-1 with TRBJ1-4; 9 bases line up with TRBD1. The sample here was peripheral blood, taken from a patient treated with radiotherapy plus ipilimumab. The chain's CDR3 is CASSQEGTGHEKLFF. CDR3 nucleotide sequence: TGCGCCAGCAGCCAAGAAGGGACAGGGCATGAAAAACTGTTTTTT.